This T cell receptor (beta chain) was identified during a study of T cell responses to AZD1222 COVID-19 vaccine (dated by TCRdb to 2020 to 2023). As for the study more broadly: TCR sequencing was performed for about 240 trial participants, of whom 207 were given two doses of AZD1222 and about 25 were given two doses of MenACWY control vaccine. Trial participants were enrolled into age subgroups of 18-55, 56-69 and 70-plus years, which contained around 140, 26 and 57 TCR-sequenced participants, respectively. Overall study results and their limits: CD4 TCRs associated with the vaccine covered the entire spike protein, and the dominant responses were in regions 160-218 and 743-854. Only six or seven AZD1222 recipients were SARS-CoV-2 seropositive at baseline, limiting conclusions about previously exposed vaccinees. In the small 56-69-year group, the increase in depth fell short of significance, most likely because of low power. Participants were mostly white British, with more females than males. The authors suggested clonal diversity may have been underestimated. Nearly half of unique spike-specific TCRs reportedly recognized epitopes outside regions mutated in the B.1.351 and B.1.1.7 variants. Because no samples from the day 14 peak response were available, repertoires could be characterized only after the peak T cell response. After two AZD1222 doses, both the breadth and the depth of spike-specific TCRs were significantly higher than at day 0 and than in MenACWY recipients.

The CDR3 regions of human TCRbeta chains were subjected to immunosequencing. Per the original workflow: Repertoire TCRs were checked for matches against a reference library of SARS-CoV-2-specific TCRs that had been generated using the MIRA antigen-specificity platform. Breadth meant the fraction of unique TCRs that were SARS-CoV-2-associated, whereas depth meant the fraction of total T cells that were SARS-CoV-2-associated. Using the MIRA data, each spike-specific TCR was assigned both to the spike region to which the TCR was reactive and to a CD4 or CD8 class. Log10-transformed breadth and depth values were compared by one-way ANOVA with Sidak's multiple comparisons tests. The source is immuneACCESS, and TCRdb retained only in-frame sequences with V and J called. Part of the clones is not carried over; for the studies checked, unresolved V genes explain less than half of this, and the remainder is unexplained. The DNA was the basis for D and trimming; V, J and clone size are from that table. The table for this sample lists about 160,000 clones; roughly 94% of them were counted only once. 0.9% to 1.2% of the sample belongs to the ten largest clones.

This clone was recorded once. The antigen it binds to is not known. Base quality data are lacking; no much larger clone is found one base away. For CDR1 and CDR2, the germline V gene lists SGHVS and FNYEAQ. The CDR3, cysteine through phenylalanine, is 16 amino acids long. Only the CDR3 portion is preserved as DNA: 48 bases, with reading frame beginning at the first base. V and J are trimmed by 3 bases and 5 bases, and the gene matches miss 11 bases of the junction. Taken with the paper, the label for time point translates to: about 28 days (+/-7) after the second vaccine dose. Because spike-specific TCR depth and breadth did not differ between the two schedules, AZD1222 recipients who got a second dose at roughly 4 weeks were pooled with those who got a second dose at roughly 12 weeks. Vaccinee samples came from UK trials COV001 and COV002, including a single-blind randomized controlled phase 2/3 trial of AZD1222 (ChAdOx1 nCoV-19) in healthy adults. Trial participant PBMC samples were collected at day 0 and day 28 after the second dose for TCRbeta chain sequencing.

This clonotype was sampled from an adult who received the AZD1222 COVID-19 vaccine. The rearrangement combines TRBV7-6 with TRBJ2-5; 8 central nucleotides agree with TRBD1. The sample consisted of peripheral blood, taken 28 days after the second AZD1222 dose. The DNA sequence follows: TGTGCCAGCAGCTTCGGTTGGAACAGGGGGGCGGAGACCCAGTACTTC. Its translation is CASSFGWNRGAETQYF.